A single sample gave rise to the 30 T cell receptor beta chains below, sequenced in a study of T cell changes during pregnancy in multiple sclerosis (dated by TCRdb to about 2019). Receptors were amplified or captured by the immunoSEQ multiplex PCR assay. As stored in TCRdb, this immuneACCESS dataset retains in-frame rearrangements with V and J assigned. A fraction of the clones does not appear; measured against another copy, unresolved V genes explain less than half of the discrepancy, and the remainder lacks a known reason. In all, the sample holds 65,000 to 95,000 clones, and about 92% of those were seen once. The top ten clonotypes cover 2.5% to 3% of the sample. The source material was peripheral blood, sampled after pregnancy. The source of these receptors is a female donor in good health, enrolled as a control in a pregnancy study.

The chain employs TRBV30 and TRBJ1-2; no definite D call. Trimming pared 3 bases from V and 3 bases from J, leaving 11 bases between. The CDR3 sequence is 13 residues long. Germline V gives CDR1 GTSNPN, CDR2 SVGIG (reference sequence). The CDR3 here is CAWSPLPHYGYTF. Here the CDR3 DNA reads TGTGCCTGGAGCCCCCTTCCCCACTATGGCTACACCTTC.

The CDR3 reads CASSQQGAYQPQHF. The CDR3 region has the DNA TGTGCCAGCAGCCAACAGGGGGCGTATCAGCCCCAGCATTTT. The chain combines TRBV7-2 with TRBJ1-5; 9 bases line up with TRBD1. In germline, CDR1 is SGHTA, CDR2 FQGNSA. This CDR3 spans 14 amino acids. Losses at the gene ends were 5 bases for V and 5 bases for J; bases not matched to a gene: 4.

The J gene is TRBJ1-2, the V gene TRBV7-2; TRBD1 aligns across 8 bases. The germline V gene has CDR1 SGHTA and CDR2 FQGNSA. CDR3 length: 16 residues. V gave up 2 bases and J gave up 4 bases; unmatched junction bases: 9. CDR3 residues: CASSLSSDRVPYGYTF. In DNA form, the CDR3 reads TGTGCCAGCAGCTTATCCTCGGACAGGGTCCCCTATGGCTACACCTTC. The complete variable domain, with remaining parts taken from reference TRBV7-2 and TRBJ1-2, reads GAGVSQSPSNKVTEKGKDVELRCDPISGHTALYWYRQSLGQGLEFLIYFQGNSAPDKSGLPSDRFSAERTGGSVSTLTIQRTQQEDSAVYLCASSLSSDRVPYGYTFGSGTRLTVV.

The rearrangement links TRBV30 to TRBJ1-1; TRBD1 agrees at 10 bases. The germline CDR1 and CDR2 sequences are GTSNPN and SVGIG (reference sequence). This CDR3 contains 11 residues. J was trimmed by 8 bases and V by 5 bases; bases with no gene match: 2. DNA for the CDR3: TGTGCCTGGCCGGGACAGGGGGAAGCTTTCTTT. It encodes CAWPGQGEAFF.

The J gene is TRBJ1-2, the V gene TRBV5-6; the D gene is possibly TRBD1 (5 bases). Trimming removed 1 base at V and 3 bases at J, with 10 bases between. The CDR3 contains 14 residues. From germline, CDR1 is SGHDT and CDR2 YYEEEE. The CDR3 DNA sequence: TGTGCCAGCAGCTTGACAGGTGTGGACTATGGCTACACCTTC. It encodes CASSLTGVDYGYTF.

CDR3 DNA sequence: TGTGCCAGCTCGCCAGGGGGGGGGACAACCTTGAACACTGAAGCTTTCTTT. It specifies CASSPGGGTTLNTEAFF. The V gene is TRBV18, the J gene TRBJ1-1; the match to TRBD1 covers 7 bases. This CDR3 has 17 amino acids. In germline, CDR1 is KGHSH, CDR2 LQKENI. The V and J ends lost 6 bases and 0 bases, in that order; junction bases with no gene match: 13.

This chain uses TRBV5-1 with TRBJ1-5, with a possible D match to TRBD1 (5 bases). Trimming shortened V by 0 bases and J by 5 bases, and 12 bases separated the two germline ends. The CDR3 extends over 15 amino acids. The germline V gene encodes CDR1 SGHRS and CDR2 YFSETQ. The CDR3 loop reads CASSLEAGPHQPQHF. CDR3 nucleotides: TGCGCCAGCAGCTTGGAGGCAGGGCCGCATCAGCCCCAGCATTTT.

The chain recombines TRBV10-2 with TRBJ2-1; 10 nucleotides match TRBD1. CDR3 length: 15 residues. Germline lookup yields CDR1 WSHSY and CDR2 SAAADI. Trimming removed 6 bases from V and 9 bases from J; junction bases left unmatched: 11. In nucleotides, the CDR3 is TGCGCCAGCAGCACCGGACAGGGGGGAGGCAGTGAGCAGTTCTTC. Translation gives CASSTGQGGGSEQFF.

The rearrangement links TRBV2 to TRBJ1-5; tentatively, D is TRBD1 (6 bases). V lost 4 bases and J lost 7, with 14 bases in between. Germline V gene lookup returns CDR1 SNHLY and CDR2 FYNNEI. The CDR3 contains 14 residues. CDR3 amino acids: CASSAPGHPQPQHF. The CDR3 nucleotides are TGTGCCAGCAGTGCTCCGGGACACCCACAGCCCCAGCATTTT.

V usage is TRBV7-3 and J usage is TRBJ2-5; TRBD1 might be the D (5 bases). V lost 2 bases and J lost 2, with 12 bases in between. Germline values: CDR1 SGHTA, CDR2 FQGTGA. This CDR3 has 15 residues. The CDR3 DNA follows: TGTGCCAGCAGCTTACAGGGATCTATTCAAGAGACCCAGTACTTC. Translated, it gives CASSLQGSIQETQYF.

This sequence joins TRBV6-6 and TRBJ2-1; 11 bases map to TRBD2. V trimming: 6 bases; J trimming: 12 bases; junction bases outside the gene matches: 16. The CDR3 length is 16 residues. Germline V gene data show CDR1 as MNHNY and CDR2 as SVGAGI (reference sequence). CDR3 in amino acids: CASSRSSGGDKGLQFF. Here the CDR3 DNA reads TGTGCCAGCAGCCGAAGTAGCGGGGGGGACAAGGGCTTGCAGTTCTTC.

The chain links TRBV27 to TRBJ1-5, with D possibly matching TRBD1 (5 bases). This CDR3 comprises 14 residues. V was cut by 5 bases and J by 3 bases, with 11 bases left in between. Germline values: CDR1 MNHEY, CDR2 SMNVEV (reference sequence). The CDR3 region is CASSPYRSNQPQHF. The CDR3 nucleotides are TGTGCCAGCAGTCCGTACAGGTCCAATCAGCCCCAGCATTTT.

The chain carries TRBV5-6 and TRBJ1-2; D gene ambiguous. From germline, CDR1 is SGHDT and CDR2 YYEEEE. The length of the CDR3 is 12 residues. Trimming cost V 5 bases and J 8 bases, with 13 bases left between them. The CDR3 nucleotides are TGTGCCAGCAGTCCAGGCGCCAGAGGCTACACCTTC. Protein product: CASSPGARGYTF. Full variable domain (outside the CDR3, taken from reference TRBV5-6 and TRBJ1-2): DAGVTQSPTHLIKTRGQQVTLRCSPKSGHDTVSWYQQALGQGPQFIFQYYEEEERQRGNFPDRFSGHQFPNYSSELNVNALLLGDSALYLCASSPGARGYTFGSGTRLTVV.

The chain couples TRBV5-1 to TRBJ2-2; 8 bases are shared with TRBD1. Germline CDR1 is SGHRS and CDR2 is YFSETQ. The ends lost 4 bases at V and 2 bases at J; junction bases unmatched: 7. The CDR3 has 16 residues. DNA for the CDR3: TGCGCCAGCAGCCAAAATGGACAGGGAAACACCGGGGAGCTGTTTTTT. It yields the protein CASSQNGQGNTGELFF. The complete variable domain, with remaining parts taken from reference TRBV5-1 and TRBJ2-2, reads KAGVTQTPRYLIKTRGQQVTLSCSPISGHRSVSWYQQTPGQGLQFLFEYFSETQRNKGNFPGRFSGRQFSNSRSEMNVSTLELGDSALYLCASSQNGQGNTGELFFGEGSRLTVL.

The J gene is TRBJ2-1, the V gene TRBV14; D may be TRBD2 (5 bases). V was trimmed by 4 bases and J by 9 bases, leaving 13 bases between them. Germline V lookup: CDR1 SGHDN, CDR2 FVKESK. This CDR3 is built from 13 residues. CDR3 region: CASSLTLGSEQFF. The CDR3 bases are TGTGCCAGCAGCCTTACGCTAGGGAGTGAGCAGTTCTTC.

The chain employs TRBV28 and TRBJ1-5; no clear D. This CDR3 contains 14 residues. V was cut by 5 bases and J by 7 bases, with 15 bases left in between. Looked up from germline, CDR1 is MDHEN and CDR2 is SYDVKM. CDR3 in amino acids: CASSPEVRWQPQHF. The CDR3 DNA reads as TGTGCCAGCAGTCCCGAGGTTCGGTGGCAGCCCCAGCATTTT. Using reference TRBV28 and TRBJ1-5 for the parts outside the CDR3, the full variable domain is DVKVTQSSRYLVKRTGEKVFLECVQDMDHENMFWYRQDPGLGLRLIYFSYDVKMKEKGDIPEGYSVSREKKERFSLILESASTNQTSMYLCASSPEVRWQPQHFGDGTRLSIL.

This chain uses TRBV27 with TRBJ2-7, with TRBD1 matching 8 bases. Germline CDR1 MNHEY, CDR2 SMNVEV (reference sequence). The CDR3 contains 16 residues. V lost 6 bases and J lost 2; bases outside the gene matches: 12. CDR3 sequence: CASSAPRGQGTYEQYF. For the CDR3, the DNA is TGTGCCAGCAGCGCCCCTCGCGGACAGGGTACCTACGAGCAGTACTTC.

The chain carries TRBV18 and TRBJ2-1, with 10 nucleotides matching TRBD2. The V segment lost 0 bases and the J segment 6 bases; nucleotides outside the gene matches: 2. The CDR3 sequence is 15 residues long. Germline lookup yields CDR1 KGHSH and CDR2 LQKENI. In DNA, the CDR3 is TGTGCCAGCTCACCACCCAGCGGGAGGGCCAATGAGCAGTTCTTC. It yields the protein CASSPPSGRANEQFF.

The chain recombines TRBV11-3 with TRBJ1-2; TRBD1 aligns across 7 bases. Germline CDR1 and CDR2: SGHNT and YENEEA. Germline trimming cut 6 bases from V and 5 bases from J; bases unmatched to any gene: 6. The CDR3 has 13 residues. The CDR3 nucleotides are TGTGCCAGCAGTCATGAGACAGGGTATGGCTACACCTTC. This codes for CASSHETGYGYTF.

V is TRBV30 and J is TRBJ2-1, with 12 positions matching TRBD2. Trimming at V came to 1 base and at J to 2 bases, leaving 6 bases not matched to a gene. This CDR3 is 17 amino acids long. Germline lookup yields CDR1 GTSNPN and CDR2 SVGIG (reference sequence). CDR3 protein: CAWSALRTSGTYNEQFF. As DNA, the CDR3 is TGTGCCTGGAGTGCCCTACGGACTAGCGGGACCTACAATGAGCAGTTCTTC.

The gene calls are TRBV2 and TRBJ2-3; 7 nucleotides line up with TRBD1. The trim removed 6 bases at V and 0 bases at J, leaving 6 bases unmatched. The germline gives CDR1 SNHLY, CDR2 FYNNEI. The CDR3 is 15 amino acids. CDR3 DNA sequence: TGTGCCAGCAGGAAACCGGGACAGAGCACAGATACGCAGTATTTT. Encoded protein: CASRKPGQSTDTQYF. Together with reference TRBV2 and TRBJ2-3, the CDR3 gives the full variable domain: EPEVTQTPSHQVTQMGQEVILRCVPISNHLYFYWYRQILGQKVEFLVSFYNNEISEKSEIFDDQFSVERPDGSNFTLKIRSTKLEDSAMYFCASRKPGQSTDTQYFGPGTRLTVL.

J is TRBJ1-2 and V is TRBV6-1; D is unclear. The CDR3 totals 14 residues. Germline CDR1 reads MNHNS; CDR2 reads SASEGT. Trimming cost V 1 base and J 3 bases, with 9 bases left between them. CDR3 bases: TGTGCCAGCAGTGAAGGGAGGGCCTACTATGGCTACACCTTC. Translation gives CASSEGRAYYGYTF.

This chain links TRBV27 with TRBJ1-4; D is possibly TRBD1 (6 bases). Looked up from germline, CDR1 is MNHEY and CDR2 is SMNVEV (reference sequence). This CDR3 region has 15 residues. V was trimmed by 2 bases and J by 3 bases, leaving 10 bases between them. DNA of the CDR3: TGTGCCAGCAGTTTAATGGGGGCCTCTAATGAAAAACTGTTTTTT. Its protein product is CASSLMGASNEKLFF.

The V gene is TRBV9, the J gene TRBJ2-5; 10 bases match TRBD2. The J segment lost 4 bases and the V segment lost 3 bases, leaving 12 bases of the junction unmatched. From germline, CDR1 is SGDLS and CDR2 YYNGEE. The length of the CDR3 is 17 residues. The DNA of the CDR3 is TGTGCCAGCAGCGATGGGGCTAGCGGGAGCCTGAGAGAGACCCAGTACTTC. This sequence encodes CASSDGASGSLRETQYF.

The chain has TRBV2 and TRBJ2-3; TRBD2 might be the D (6 bases). Trimming took 5 bases from V and 4 from J, leaving 22 bases between them. This CDR3 spans 17 amino acids. Germline loops: CDR1 SNHLY, CDR2 FYNNEI. This CDR3 is CASSLSGLKGSADTQYF. The CDR3 coding sequence is TGTGCCAGCAGTCTCTCGGGACTCAAAGGTTCGGCAGATACGCAGTATTTT.

The chain recombines TRBV5-6 with TRBJ1-1; a possible D gene is TRBD1 (5 bases). The germline V gene encodes CDR1 SGHDT and CDR2 YYEEEE. V lost 1 base, J lost 4 bases, and 8 bases lay in between. The CDR3 has 13 residues. The CDR3 spells CASSLRGLTEAFF. CDR3 DNA: TGTGCCAGCAGCTTGAGGGGCCTCACTGAAGCTTTCTTT.

The rearrangement links TRBV19 to TRBJ2-1; 10 bases map to TRBD2. This CDR3 comprises 17 residues. Per the germline V gene, CDR1 is LNHDA and CDR2 is SQIVND (reference sequence). V dropped 2 bases and J dropped 2; count of bases not matched to a gene: 6. The CDR3: CASSISSSGGTYNEQFF. The DNA of the CDR3 is TGTGCCAGTAGTATATCTTCTAGCGGGGGCACCTACAATGAGCAGTTCTTC.

The chain combines TRBV7-6 with TRBJ2-3; weak D call: TRBD2 (6 bases). CDR1 and CDR2 from the germline V gene are SGHVS and FNYEAQ. V dropped 6 bases and J dropped 0 bases, with 13 bases sitting between them. This CDR3 is built from 15 residues. CDR3 DNA sequence: TGTGCCAGCAGAGGAGGAAGCGGGAGCACAGATACGCAGTATTTT. Its protein is CASRGGSGSTDTQYF.

The gene calls are TRBV5-4 and TRBJ1-2; no reliable D call. Germline values: CDR1 SGHNT, CDR2 YYREEE (reference sequence). Trimming stripped 1 base from V and 4 bases from J, with 8 bases between. This CDR3 spans 13 amino acids. This CDR3 reads CASSLLGSYGYTF. For the CDR3, the DNA is TGTGCCAGCAGCTTGTTAGGGAGCTATGGCTACACCTTC.

The rearrangement links TRBV7-3 to TRBJ2-1; 15 bases are shared with TRBD2. The CDR3 sequence is 16 residues long. V was pared by 0 bases and J by 8 bases, with 2 bases of the junction left unmatched. CDR1 and CDR2 (germline): SGHTA, FQGTGA. The CDR3 spells CASSLTGTSGGHEQFF. In nucleotides, the CDR3 is TGTGCCAGCAGCTTAACGGGGACTAGCGGGGGGCATGAGCAGTTCTTC.